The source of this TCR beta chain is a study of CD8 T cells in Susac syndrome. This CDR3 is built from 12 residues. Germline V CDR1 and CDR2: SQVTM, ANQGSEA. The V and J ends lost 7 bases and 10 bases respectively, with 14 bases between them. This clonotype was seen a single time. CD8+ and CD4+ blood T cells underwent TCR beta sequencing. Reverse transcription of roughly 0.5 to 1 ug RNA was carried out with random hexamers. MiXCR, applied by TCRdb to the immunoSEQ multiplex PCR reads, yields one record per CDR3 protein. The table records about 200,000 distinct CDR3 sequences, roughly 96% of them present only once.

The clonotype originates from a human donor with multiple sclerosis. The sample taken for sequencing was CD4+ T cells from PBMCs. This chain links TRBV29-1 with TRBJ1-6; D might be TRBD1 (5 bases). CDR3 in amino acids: CSAGALGSPLHF. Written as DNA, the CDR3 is TGCAGCGCTGGGGCCCTTGGGTCACCCCTCCACTTT.